This TCR beta chain appears in the sequencing data of a study of blood T cell repertoires in COVID-19. As originally analysed: Quantification of nucleated cells was approximated via reference gene primer amplification. The data were produced by immunoSEQ multiplex PCR, yet TCRdb's version contains in-frame clones alone and is incomplete. V and J calls and clone size are copied from that table; D and trimming were computed from the DNA. In the table there are roughly 100,000 clones, 87% of which are singletons. Germline V CDR1 and CDR2: SNHLY, FYNNEI. V dropped 5 bases and J dropped 1 base, with 14 bases sitting between them. The CDR3 loop spans 15 amino acids.

The sequence was obtained from a man between 50 and 59 years old in a cohort sampled during active COVID-19. The specimen sequenced was peripheral blood. The chain carries TRBV2 and TRBJ1-1; D is undetermined. CDR3 in DNA: TGTGCCAGCAGTAGGGAGGCGGGAGGGAACACTGAAGCTTTCTTT. It translates to CASSREAGGNTEAFF.